Sequencing of this TCR beta chain was carried out in a study of blood T cell repertoires in COVID-19. About the research overall: Acute and convalescent COVID-19 specimens originated in the United States, Italy and Spain. T cells, B-cell-depleted T cells, or PBMCs supplied cDNA or gDNA.

In the original analysis: How many nucleated cells were present was estimated from reference gene primer amplification. The data were produced by immunoSEQ multiplex PCR, yet TCRdb's version contains in-frame clones alone and is incomplete. The DNA was the basis for D and trimming; V, J and clone size are from that table. The sample has about 160,000 clones; approximately 84% are singletons. Germline V gene lookup returns CDR1 MNHEY and CDR2 SMNVEV (reference sequence). This CDR3 has 15 residues. Trimming pared 3 bases from V and 1 base from J, leaving 13 bases between. The sample was peripheral blood. The chain couples TRBV27 to TRBJ2-7; D might be TRBD1 (7 bases). This TCR was sampled from a man aged 40-50 years with acute or convalescent COVID-19. In DNA, the CDR3 is TGTGCCAGCAGTTTGGGGGGACAGAAATCCTACGAGCAGTACTTC. It encodes CASSLGGQKSYEQYF.